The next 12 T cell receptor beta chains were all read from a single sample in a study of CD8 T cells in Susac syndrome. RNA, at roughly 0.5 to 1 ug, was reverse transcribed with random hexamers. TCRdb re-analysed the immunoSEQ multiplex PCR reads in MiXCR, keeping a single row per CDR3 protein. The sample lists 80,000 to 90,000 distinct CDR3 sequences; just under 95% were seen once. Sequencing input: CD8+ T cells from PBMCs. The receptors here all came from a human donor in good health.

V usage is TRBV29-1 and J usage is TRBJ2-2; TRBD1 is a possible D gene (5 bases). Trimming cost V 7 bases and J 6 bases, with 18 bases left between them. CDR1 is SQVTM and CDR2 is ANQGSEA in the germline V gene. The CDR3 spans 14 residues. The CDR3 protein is CSALGAPKAGELFF. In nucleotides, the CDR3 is TGCAGCGCCCTAGGGGCCCCCAAAGCCGGGGAGCTGTTTTTT.

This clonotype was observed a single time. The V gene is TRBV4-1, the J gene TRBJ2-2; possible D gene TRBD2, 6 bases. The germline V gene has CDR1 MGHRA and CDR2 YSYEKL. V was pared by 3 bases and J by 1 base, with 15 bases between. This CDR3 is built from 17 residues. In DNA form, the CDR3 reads TGCGCCAGCAGCCAGCGGGTCGGGACTCTGAACACCGGGGAGCTGTTTTTT. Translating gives CASSQRVGTLNTGELFF.

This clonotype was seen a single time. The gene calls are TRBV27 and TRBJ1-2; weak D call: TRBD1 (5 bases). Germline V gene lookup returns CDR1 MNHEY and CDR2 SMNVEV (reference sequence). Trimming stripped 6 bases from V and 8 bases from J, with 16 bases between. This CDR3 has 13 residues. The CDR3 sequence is CASSPRGAHGYTF. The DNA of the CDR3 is TGTGCCAGCAGCCCCCGTGGGGCGCACGGCTACACCTTC.

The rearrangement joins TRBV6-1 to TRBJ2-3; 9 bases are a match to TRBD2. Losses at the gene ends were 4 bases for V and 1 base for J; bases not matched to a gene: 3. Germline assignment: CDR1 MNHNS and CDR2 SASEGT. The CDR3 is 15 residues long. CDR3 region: CASSVIAGGTDTQYF. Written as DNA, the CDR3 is TGTGCCAGCAGTGTCATAGCGGGGGGCACAGATACGCAGTATTTT.

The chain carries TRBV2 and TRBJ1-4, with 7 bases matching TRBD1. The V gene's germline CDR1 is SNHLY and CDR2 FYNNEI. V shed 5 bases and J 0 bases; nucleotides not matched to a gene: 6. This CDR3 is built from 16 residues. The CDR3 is CASSPGTEATNEKLFF. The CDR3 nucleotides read TGTGCCAGCAGTCCGGGGACAGAAGCAACTAATGAAAAACTGTTTTTT.

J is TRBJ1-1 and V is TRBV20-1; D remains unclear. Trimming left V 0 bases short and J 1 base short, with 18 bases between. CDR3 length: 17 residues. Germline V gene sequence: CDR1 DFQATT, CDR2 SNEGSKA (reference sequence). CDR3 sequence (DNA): TGCAGTGCTAGAGATCCCAGGATCAAGGTCGGGAACACTGAAGCTTTCTTT. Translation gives CSARDPRIKVGNTEAFF.

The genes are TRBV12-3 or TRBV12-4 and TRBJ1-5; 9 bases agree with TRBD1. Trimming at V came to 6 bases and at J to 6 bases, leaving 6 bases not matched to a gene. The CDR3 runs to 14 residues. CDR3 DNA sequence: TGTGCCAGCAGCTGGGACAGGGTAATTCAGCCCCAGCATTTT. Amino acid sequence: CASSWDRVIQPQHF.

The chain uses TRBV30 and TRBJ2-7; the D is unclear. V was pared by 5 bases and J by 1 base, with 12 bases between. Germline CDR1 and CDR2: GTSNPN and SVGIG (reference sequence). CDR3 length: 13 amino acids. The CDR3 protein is CAWAPSVSYEQYF. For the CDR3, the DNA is TGTGCCTGGGCCCCCTCGGTGTCCTACGAGCAGTACTTC. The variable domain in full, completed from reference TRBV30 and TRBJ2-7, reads SQTIHQWPATLVQPVGSPLSLECTVEGTSNPNLYWYRQAAGRGLQLLFYSVGIGQISSEVPQNLSASRPQDRQFILSSKKLLLSDSGFYLCAWAPSVSYEQYFGPGTRLTVT.

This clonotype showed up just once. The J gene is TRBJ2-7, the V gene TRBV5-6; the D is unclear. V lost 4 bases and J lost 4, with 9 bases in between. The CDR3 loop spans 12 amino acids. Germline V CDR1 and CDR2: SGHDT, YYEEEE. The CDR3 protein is CASSQQNYEQYF. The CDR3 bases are TGTGCCAGCAGCCAGCAGAATTACGAGCAGTACTTC. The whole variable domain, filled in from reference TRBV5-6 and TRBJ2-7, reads DAGVTQSPTHLIKTRGQQVTLRCSPKSGHDTVSWYQQALGQGPQFIFQYYEEEERQRGNFPDRFSGHQFPNYSSELNVNALLLGDSALYLCASSQQNYEQYFGPGTRLTVT.

The CDR3 sequence: CASSLRTASYEQYF. The CDR3 DNA reads TGTGCCAGCAGTTTACGGACGGCCTCCTACGAGCAGTACTTC. The chain couples TRBV7-2 to TRBJ2-7; D gene unclear. Germline-derived CDR1 and CDR2 are SGHTA and FQGNSA. The CDR3 is 14 residues long. The germline V and J ends were trimmed by 6 bases and 0 bases, with 12 bases remaining between them.

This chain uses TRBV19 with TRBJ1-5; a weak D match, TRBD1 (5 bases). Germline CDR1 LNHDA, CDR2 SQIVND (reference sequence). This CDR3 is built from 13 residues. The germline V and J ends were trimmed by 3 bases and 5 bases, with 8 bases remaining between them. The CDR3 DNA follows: TGTGCCAGTAGTATTAAGGGGTATCAGCCCCAGCATTTT. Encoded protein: CASSIKGYQPQHF.

CDR3 DNA sequence: TGTGCCAGCAGTTTTCAGCAGGGGTGGATTTCACCCCTCCACTTT. It is translated as CASSFQQGWISPLHF. This sequence joins TRBV12-3 or TRBV12-4 and TRBJ1-6, with D maybe TRBD1 (6 bases). The CDR3 has 15 residues. Trimming removed 3 bases from V and 9 bases from J, with 15 bases in between.